Below are 14 T cell receptor beta chains sequenced from a single sample in a study of blood T cell repertoires in COVID-19. The protocol was immunoSEQ multiplex PCR, while the TCRdb copy is restricted to in-frame clones and leaves out a portion. The table includes 95,000 to 150,000 clones, over 80% detected once. The specimen was PBMCs or T cells enriched from blood (not recorded which). Every receptor here comes from a woman aged 30 to 39 who had recovered from COVID-19.

The chain combines TRBV19 with TRBJ1-1; D gene ambiguous. This CDR3 has 13 residues. The V and J ends lost 5 bases and 0 bases respectively, with 7 bases between them. Germline CDR1 reads LNHDA; CDR2 reads SQIVND (reference sequence). In DNA form, the CDR3 reads TGTGCCAGTAGTCCTCCGTTGAACACTGAAGCTTTCTTT. It translates to CASSPPLNTEAFF.

V gene TRBV3-1 (or the pseudogene TRBV3-2) combines with J gene TRBJ1-1, with D maybe TRBD1 (5 bases). The ends were cut back, 1 base at V and 4 bases at J, with 10 bases in the middle. The length of the CDR3 is 14 residues. CDR1 and CDR2 (germline): LGHDT, YNNKEL (reference sequence). The CDR3 reads CASSQGSGGTEAFF. CDR3 nucleotides: TGTGCCAGCAGCCAAGGTTCGGGGGGCACTGAAGCTTTCTTT.

The chain is built from TRBV7-8 and TRBJ2-3; TRBD2 agrees at 13 bases. The CDR3 totals 18 residues. The V gene end was trimmed by 5 bases and the J gene end by 9 bases; junction bases not matched to a gene: 17. The V gene's germline CDR1 is SGHVS and CDR2 FQNEAQ. CDR3 residues: CASSARRTSGSRADTQYF. The CDR3 DNA is TGTGCCAGCAGCGCAAGAAGGACTAGCGGGAGCAGAGCGGACACGCAGTATTTT.

About this clone itself: Its ends do not fully match the called genes, so a read error is possible. The chain recombines TRBV11-2 with TRBJ1-1; D ambiguous. CDR1 SGHAT and CDR2 FQNNGV come from the germline V gene. CDR3 length equals 13 residues. As DNA, the CDR3 is TGTGCCAGCAGCGTAGATCAGAACACTGAAGCTTTCTTT. Its protein is CASSVDQNTEAFF.

This chain connects TRBV28 to TRBJ1-2; D not resolved. Trimming removed 3 bases at V and 0 bases at J, with 11 bases between. The germline V gene encodes CDR1 MDHEN and CDR2 SYDVKM. The CDR3 is 15 residues long. Here the CDR3 reads CASSFKRQANYGYTF. DNA of the CDR3: TGTGCCAGCAGTTTCAAACGACAAGCTAACTATGGCTACACCTTC.

V usage is TRBV7-9 and J usage is TRBJ2-2; TRBD1 matches at 8 bases. Unmatched junction bases numbered 6, after V lost 2 bases and J lost 7 bases. The CDR3 covers 15 residues. Looked up from germline, CDR1 is SEHNR and CDR2 is FQNEAQ (reference sequence). CDR3 amino acids: CASSLQGQVLGELFF. The CDR3 nucleotides are TGTGCCAGCAGCTTACAGGGACAGGTCCTCGGGGAGCTGTTTTTT. The complete variable domain, with remaining parts taken from reference TRBV7-9 and TRBJ2-2, reads DTGVSQNPRHKITKRGQNVTFRCDPISEHNRLYWYRQTLGQGPEFLTYFQNEAQLEKSRLLSDRFSAERPKGSFSTLEIQRTEQGDSAMYLCASSLQGQVLGELFFGEGSRLTVL.

The V and J genes are TRBV28 and TRBJ1-1, with TRBD1 matching 7 bases. From germline, CDR1 is MDHEN and CDR2 SYDVKM. V dropped 6 bases and J dropped 7; count of bases not matched to a gene: 11. The CDR3 is 14 residues long. CDR3 residues: CASRRDRLSLEAFF. The CDR3 DNA reads as TGTGCCAGCAGGAGGGACAGACTGAGTCTTGAAGCTTTCTTT.

This CDR3 reads CASSYPIFYRGAFF. CDR3 nucleotide sequence: TGTGCCAGCAGTTACCCTATCTTCTACAGGGGGGCTTTCTTT. This rearrangement joins TRBV6-6 to TRBJ1-1; 8 nucleotides agree with TRBD1. CDR1 MNHNY and CDR2 SVGAGI come from the germline V gene (reference sequence). The CDR3 is made up of 14 amino acids. The V gene end was trimmed by 2 bases and the J gene end by 11 bases; junction bases not matched to a gene: 10.

The chain couples TRBV3-1 (or the pseudogene TRBV3-2) to TRBJ2-3; tentatively, D is TRBD2 (6 bases). CDR3 size: 16 residues. Trimming cost V 1 base and J 0 bases, with 11 bases left between them. Germline assignment: CDR1 LGHDT and CDR2 YNNKEL (reference sequence). DNA of the CDR3: TGTGCCAGCAGCCAAGGGGACTTTTCTAGCACAGATACGCAGTATTTT. Translated, it gives CASSQGDFSSTDTQYF.

The chain has TRBV28 and TRBJ2-3, with TRBD2 identical over 7 bases. The germline CDR1 and CDR2 sequences are MDHEN and SYDVKM. V gave up 7 bases and J gave up 6 bases; unmatched junction bases: 13. The CDR3 is made up of 15 amino acids. Written as DNA, the CDR3 is TGTGCCAGCACCTCCCCTAGCGGCGGCCACGATACGCAGTATTTT. Its translation is CASTSPSGGHDTQYF.

Here the CDR3 DNA reads TGTGCCAGCACCCGGGGGGCTAGCGGCTACGAGCAGTACTTC. Protein sequence: CASTRGASGYEQYF. The chain has TRBV6-5 and TRBJ2-7, with D possibly matching TRBD2 (7 bases). Looked up from germline, CDR1 is MNHEY and CDR2 is SVGAGI. V lost 7 bases, J lost 3 bases, and 16 bases lay in between. This CDR3 has 14 residues.

This chain connects TRBV6-5 to TRBJ1-3, with D maybe TRBD1 (6 bases). The CDR3 extends over 13 amino acids. Germline V gene data show CDR1 as MNHEY and CDR2 as SVGAGI. Trimming pared 6 bases from V and 0 bases from J, leaving 6 bases between. This CDR3 reads CASRDSSGNTIYF. The CDR3 DNA is TGTGCCAGCAGGGACAGCTCTGGAAACACCATATATTTT.

There are a few counts of this clone. Within the sample, other DNA sequences also encode this same CDR3. The J gene is TRBJ1-2, the V gene TRBV7-2; the D gene is possibly TRBD1 (5 bases). This CDR3 has 14 amino acids. From germline, CDR1 is SGHTA and CDR2 FQGNSA. The germline V and J ends were trimmed by 6 bases and 3 bases, with 14 bases remaining between them. The CDR3 bases are TGTGCCAGCAGGCGGGACCGGAGATACTATGGCTACACCTTC. As protein: CASRRDRRYYGYTF.

This chain uses TRBV27 with TRBJ2-5, with TRBD2 matching 11 bases. V trimming: 6 bases; J trimming: 3 bases; junction bases outside the gene matches: 6. Germline V CDR1 and CDR2: MNHEY, SMNVEV (reference sequence). This CDR3 has 15 amino acids. The CDR3 bases are TGTGCCAGCAGAGAGGGACTAGCGGCTAAAGAGACCCAGTACTTC. This sequence encodes CASREGLAAKETQYF.